This T cell receptor (beta chain) was profiled in a study of shared clonotypes between healthy human individuals. Using immunoSEQ multiplex PCR, the repertoire was profiled, and TCRdb retains in-frame clones only, with some absent. The sample has about 2,500,000 clones; roughly 92% are singletons. Germline CDR1 is GTSNPN and CDR2 is SVGIG (reference sequence). CDR3 length equals 13 residues. Trimming at V came to 4 bases and at J to 2 bases, leaving 3 bases not matched to a gene. Sequenced: naive CD4+ T cells sorted from blood. Regarding subset: CD45RA+ positively selected. The chain is built from TRBV30 and TRBJ1-1; TRBD1 matches at 8 bases. The clonotype comes from a man aged 18 to 30 in good health. The CDR3 coding sequence is TGTGCCTGGACCTCAGGGGGCAACACTGAAGCTTTCTTT. Residues: CAWTSGGNTEAFF. The full variable domain, in which reference TRBV30 and TRBJ1-1 provide the parts outside the CDR3, is SQTIHQWPATLVQPVGSPLSLECTVEGTSNPNLYWYRQAAGRGLQLLFYSVGIGQISSEVPQNLSASRPQDRQFILSSKKLLLSDSGFYLCAWTSGGNTEAFFGQGTRLTVV.